Presented here are 14 T cell receptor beta chains from one specimen sequenced in a study of T cell changes during pregnancy in multiple sclerosis. The assay was immunoSEQ multiplex PCR, and TCRdb's table has in-frame clones only and misses some. Among tens of thousands of clones listed, 88% were seen once. The sample in question was CD4+ T cells from peripheral blood mononuclear cells, obtained in the second trimester of pregnancy. Receptor source: a female donor with multiple sclerosis, enrolled in a pregnancy study.

The V call is TRBV7-9, the J call TRBJ2-7; D is undetermined. The CDR3 is 11 residues long. Germline V lookup: CDR1 SEHNR, CDR2 FQNEAQ (reference sequence). Trimming removed 5 bases from V and 5 bases from J, with 7 bases in between. The CDR3 loop reads CASSPLNEQYF. The CDR3 DNA follows: TGTGCCAGCAGCCCCCTTAACGAGCAGTACTTC.

This chain joins TRBV6-5 and TRBJ2-5; no clear D. Germline V lookup: CDR1 MNHEY, CDR2 SVGAGI. The CDR3 is made up of 11 amino acids. V was cut by 2 bases and J by 5 bases, with 3 bases left in between. For the CDR3, the DNA is TGTGCCAGCAGTTACCTCGAGACCCAGTACTTC. Amino acids: CASSYLETQYF.

The chain links TRBV4-2 to TRBJ1-2, with TRBD1 identical over 7 bases. Trimming cost V 1 base and J 2 bases; bases outside gene matches: 10. Per the germline V gene, CDR1 is LGHNA and CDR2 is YNFKEQ. The CDR3 runs to 17 residues. CDR3 DNA sequence: TGTGCCAGCAGCCAAGTTGGGGCGAGACAGGGAAACTATGGCTACACCTTC. It codes for CASSQVGARQGNYGYTF.

The CDR3 reads CASSLGGTVYEQYF. The CDR3 bases are TGCGCCAGCAGCTTGGGGGGGACAGTCTACGAGCAGTACTTC. This chain joins TRBV5-1 and TRBJ2-7; 7 bases match TRBD1. Germline loops: CDR1 SGHRS, CDR2 YFSETQ. The CDR3 runs to 14 residues. Germline trimming cut 0 bases from V and 3 bases from J; bases unmatched to any gene: 3.

The chain recombines TRBV7-2 with TRBJ2-1; tentatively, D is TRBD1 (5 bases). The CDR3 runs 12 residues. The ends were cut back, 3 bases at V and 8 bases at J, with 8 bases in the middle. Per germline, CDR1 SGHTA and CDR2 FQGNSA. The CDR3 loop reads CASSFSRDEQFF. CDR3 DNA: TGTGCCAGCAGCTTTAGCAGGGATGAGCAGTTCTTC.

This rearrangement joins TRBV6-5 to TRBJ1-4; D is ambiguous. Germline lookup yields CDR1 MNHEY and CDR2 SVGAGI. V gave up 5 bases and J gave up 10 bases, with 20 bases separating them. The length of the CDR3 is 15 residues. CDR3 in amino acids: CASSRTRSLEAKLFF. The CDR3 bases are TGTGCCAGCAGTAGAACCAGATCACTCGAGGCAAAACTGTTTTTT.

The chain joins TRBV5-6 to TRBJ1-1, with a weak D call TRBD1 (5 bases). CDR3 length: 13 residues. Trimming removed 3 bases from V and 3 bases from J, with 9 bases in between. In germline, CDR1 is SGHDT, CDR2 YYEEEE. CDR3 nucleotides: TGTGCCAGCAGCTCCCAGGGTTACACTGAAGCTTTCTTT. It specifies CASSSQGYTEAFF. Looking up the rest from reference TRBV5-6 and TRBJ1-1 gives the full variable domain: DAGVTQSPTHLIKTRGQQVTLRCSPKSGHDTVSWYQQALGQGPQFIFQYYEEEERQRGNFPDRFSGHQFPNYSSELNVNALLLGDSALYLCASSSQGYTEAFFGQGTRLTVV.

The chain uses TRBV27 and TRBJ2-5, with D unresolved. This CDR3 comprises 13 residues. V was shortened by 4 bases and J by 8 bases, with 14 bases between the two germline ends. Germline V gene sequence: CDR1 MNHEY, CDR2 SMNVEV (reference sequence). The CDR3 sequence: CASSSSTKRTQYF. The CDR3 bases are TGTGCCAGCAGTTCATCTACTAAACGAACCCAGTACTTC.

The chain employs TRBV28 and TRBJ2-7; D perhaps matches TRBD2 (6 bases). The germline gives CDR1 MDHEN, CDR2 SYDVKM. The CDR3 runs to 15 residues. Trimming pared 7 bases from V and 2 bases from J, leaving 18 bases between. DNA for the CDR3: TGTGCCAGCAATAGCGCGGGGACGGGGGCCTACGAGCAGTACTTC. As protein: CASNSAGTGAYEQYF.

The V call is TRBV27, the J call TRBJ2-1; 7 bases match TRBD2. The CDR3 is 14 residues long. V shed 6 bases, J shed 7 bases, and the junction held 9 bases outside the gene matches. CDR1 is MNHEY and CDR2 is SMNVEV in the germline V gene (reference sequence). The CDR3 region is CASRGLADRNEQFF. The CDR3 DNA sequence: TGTGCCAGCAGGGGGCTAGCGGATAGAAATGAGCAGTTCTTC.

The gene calls are TRBV2 and TRBJ2-7; 7 nucleotides agree with TRBD1. The germline V gene encodes CDR1 SNHLY and CDR2 FYNNEI. Losses at the gene ends were 8 bases for V and 0 bases for J; bases not matched to a gene: 13. This CDR3 spans 16 amino acids. CDR3 loop: CASFLGTELNSYEQYF. The CDR3 nucleotides read TGTGCCAGCTTCCTGGGGACAGAACTAAACTCCTACGAGCAGTACTTC.

V and J are TRBV19 and TRBJ1-1, with D hard to call. Trimming pared 3 bases from V and 1 base from J, leaving 6 bases between. This CDR3 contains 13 residues. The germline CDR1 and CDR2 sequences are LNHDA and SQIVND (reference sequence). CDR3 protein: CASSISRNTEAFF. In nucleotides, the CDR3 is TGTGCCAGTAGTATCTCTCGGAACACTGAAGCTTTCTTT.

The chain has TRBV5-1 and TRBJ2-2, with D tentatively TRBD1 (5 bases). Trimming pared 1 base from V and 5 bases from J, leaving 12 bases between. The CDR3 covers 15 residues. CDR1 and CDR2 (germline): SGHRS, YFSETQ. This CDR3 is CASSLTGERTGELFF. Written as DNA, the CDR3 is TGCGCCAGCAGCTTGACAGGCGAGAGAACCGGGGAGCTGTTTTTT.

The V and J genes are TRBV5-4 and TRBJ2-6; 11 bases are a match to TRBD1. Germline assignment: CDR1 SGHNT and CDR2 YYREEE (reference sequence). This CDR3 is built from 17 residues. The ends lost 4 bases at V and 0 bases at J; junction bases unmatched: 3. The chain's CDR3 is CASSTGQGVSGANVLTF. CDR3 DNA sequence: TGTGCCAGCAGCACGGGACAGGGGGTCTCTGGGGCCAACGTCCTGACTTTC.